The rows below give T cell receptor beta chains drawn from one sample of a study of CXCR3-negative and CXCR3-positive naive CD8 T cells. Reanalyzing the 5' RACE reads, TCRdb keeps one entry per CDR3 protein, without DNA. This listing includes 150,000 or so distinct CDR3 sequences. The sample was naive CXCR3- CD8+ T cells from blood. The receptors were sampled from a human donor in good health. Some clones in this sample may be carry-over from other donors' samples. Both conserved end residues are part of each CDR3.

>TRBJ2-1|TRBV5-4
CASSLELQGAYNEQFF
>TRBJ1-2|TRBV4-1
CASSLYRGNNNYGYTF
>TRBJ1-1|TRBV29-1
CSGGPNGTEAFF
>TRBJ1-2|TRBV9
CASSDPRGYTF
>TRBJ2-1|TRBV19
CASSIRAREVPYNEQFF
>TRBJ2-1|TRBV13
CASSWRQESYNEQFF
>TRBJ2-1|TRBV14
CASSQDPPLRITGNEQFF
>TRBJ1-2|TRBV21-1
CASSQRGGHAYGYTF
>TRBJ2-7|TRBV29-1
CSAGTGWDEQYF
>TRBJ1-1|TRBV29-1
CSVETENTEAFF
>TRBJ1-6|TRBV6-1
CASSEYGTDLNSPLHF
>TRBJ2-7|TRBV27
CASSLTGTSGHEQYF
>TRBJ2-7|TRBV7-9
CASSFFGSPHSYEQYF
>TRBJ2-1|TRBV9
CASSVVFRDYVEGLVSYNEQFF
>TRBJ2-7|TRBV21-1
CASSGPTGPRSSYEQYF
>TRBJ2-7|TRBV11-1
CASSWTSSYEQYF
>TRBJ2-7|TRBV4-3
CASSQEYPAWGEQYF
>TRBJ2-1|TRBV27
CATQALAAYNEQFF
>TRBJ2-7|TRBV10-3
CAIRGASGSSYEQYF
>TRBJ2-3|TRBV12-3/TRBV12-4
CASSSPGSGGTDTQYF
>TRBJ2-7|TRBV29-1
CSVSHGRAVSFEQYF
>TRBJ1-6|TRBV13
CASSRLRVNGNSPLHF
>TRBJ1-2|TRBV7-3
CASSLTPEGGYTF
>TRBJ2-1|TRBV6-5
CASSYSSQAEEQFF
>TRBJ1-1|TRBV4-3
CASSQGAGNTEAFF
>TRBJ2-1|TRBV29-1
CSVTFESSYNEQFF
>TRBJ1-3|TRBV12-3/TRBV12-4
CASSFNGAPGNTIYF
>TRBJ2-3|TRBV7-3
CASSSGRGLGTDTQYF
>TRBJ2-5|TRBV28
CASSLGGRFETQYF
>TRBJ1-2|TRBV7-9
CASSSRDGRFDGYTF
>TRBJ2-1|TRBV5-1
CASSLEGPSSYNEQFF
>TRBJ1-1|TRBV7-9
CASSLALREGEAFF
>TRBJ2-3|TRBV28
CASSSRAWGTSDTQYF
>TRBJ2-2|TRBV7-6
CASSLVEGRELFF
>TRBJ1-5|TRBV6-6
CASSYSDRGLNQPQHF
>TRBJ1-2|TRBV29-1
CSARDGSFGGYTF
>TRBJ2-2|TRBV29-1
CSVALTWNTGELFF
>TRBJ2-2|TRBV28
CASSFVLAGTGELFF
>TRBJ1-5|TRBV7-9
CASSLQGAGQPQHF
>TRBJ2-7|TRBV23-1
CASSQSGVPRLEQYF
>TRBJ1-1|TRBV12-3/TRBV12-4
CASSLGQVNTEAFF
>TRBJ2-7|TRBV5-6
CASSLRGWEQYF
>TRBJ1-2|TRBV20-1
CSARASDLVGGYTF
>TRBJ2-3|TRBV29-1
CSVETISTDTQYF
>TRBJ2-7|TRBV12-3/TRBV12-4
CASSQSYEQYF
>TRBJ2-3|TRBV28
CASSSPSTTDTQYF
>TRBJ2-7|TRBV29-1
CSVEPASGGSYEQYF
>TRBJ2-5|TRBV3-1
CASNPGLGQETQYF
>TRBJ2-3|TRBV4-3
CASSQQGTSGPPFTDTQYF
>TRBJ2-7|TRBV28
CASSFQGGLVDEQYF
>TRBJ2-6|TRBV5-1
CASSSTGSGANVLTF
>TRBJ1-2|TRBV6-6
CASSAAYGYTF
>TRBJ2-3|TRBV11-3
CASSLRTGSTDTQYF